This is a list of T cell receptor beta chains from one sample in a study of blood T cell repertoires in COVID-19. Produced via immunoSEQ multiplex PCR; TCRdb's table is partial and in-frame only. The sample has 150,000 to 200,000 clones; 88% are singletons. What was sequenced was peripheral blood. The receptors shown here come from a human donor in a cohort sampled during active COVID-19. The CDR3 runs from the conserved cysteine through the conserved F or W. The D gene is left open where the match is weak. Rows give clone size only sometimes, using once, few, many, or a class for an expanded clone.

D: TRBD1
J: TRBJ2-3
V: TRBV5-1
size: -
CDR3: CASSLEWTPDRASTDTQYF
DNA: TGCGCCAGCAGCTTGGAGTGGACACCGGACAGGGCGAGCACAGATACGCAGTATTTT

D: -
J: TRBJ1-2
V: TRBV28
size: few
CDR3: CASSLTGPYGYTF
DNA: TGTGCCAGCAGTTTAACAGGGCCCTATGGCTACACCTTC

D: TRBD2
J: TRBJ2-1
V: TRBV11-2
size: -
CDR3: CASSGGLQYNEQFF
DNA: TGTGCCAGCAGTGGGGGACTACAATACAATGAGCAGTTCTTC

D: TRBD1
J: TRBJ2-7
V: TRBV2
size: -
CDR3: CASTRDRTSYEQYF
DNA: TGTGCCAGCACCCGGGACAGGACTTCCTACGAGCAGTACTTC

D: -
J: TRBJ2-2
V: TRBV6-5
size: -
CDR3: CASRKTGAGELFF
DNA: TGTGCCAGCAGAAAGACCGGGGCCGGGGAGCTGTTTTTT

D: -
J: TRBJ2-3
V: TRBV6-2/TRBV6-3
size: -
CDR3: CASSYSGRTNTDTQYF
DNA: TGTGCCAGCAGTTACTCTGGGCGGACAAACACAGATACGCAGTATTTT

D: -
J: TRBJ1-2
V: TRBV6-5
size: -
CDR3: CASIGSSAGYTF
DNA: TGTGCCAGCATCGGTAGCAGCGCTGGCTACACCTTC

D: -
J: TRBJ2-2
V: TRBV23-1
size: once
CDR3: CASSHLRGNTGELFF
DNA: TGCGCCAGCAGTCACCTCAGGGGGAACACCGGGGAGCTGTTTTTT

D: TRBD2
J: TRBJ2-3
V: TRBV6-2/TRBV6-3
size: -
CDR3: CASSYVSGGAPLSDTQYF
DNA: TGTGCCAGCAGTTATGTCAGCGGGGGGGCGCCCCTATCAGATACGCAGTATTTT

D: TRBD1
J: TRBJ2-7
V: TRBV6-5
size: -
CDR3: CASSYSDRGRGEQYF
DNA: TGTGCCAGCAGTTACTCGGACAGGGGGCGCGGCGAGCAGTACTTC

D: TRBD2
J: TRBJ2-1
V: TRBV5-4
size: large
CDR3: CASSVGLAANEQFF
DNA: TGTGCCAGCAGCGTCGGACTAGCGGCCAATGAGCAGTTCTTC

D: -
J: TRBJ1-1
V: TRBV20-1
size: once
CDR3: CSASRADEAFF
DNA: TGCAGTGCTAGCAGGGCGGATGAAGCTTTCTTT